Following are 30 T cell receptor beta chains from one sample sequenced in a study of T cells in localized non-small cell lung cancer. TCRdb keeps only in-frame clones here, not all; method: immunoSEQ multiplex PCR. The table includes 35,000 or so clones, roughly 85% detected once. The starting material was peripheral blood, obtained before any cancer treatment. The receptors here all came from a woman between 35 and 75 years old with stage I lung adenocarcinoma.

V usage is TRBV19 and J usage is TRBJ1-4; D unclear. Per germline, CDR1 LNHDA and CDR2 SQIVND (reference sequence). Trimming stripped 0 bases from V and 6 bases from J, with 5 bases between. This CDR3 is built from 13 residues. CDR3 region: CASSIDLDEKLFF. Here the CDR3 DNA reads TGTGCCAGTAGTATAGATCTAGATGAAAAACTGTTTTTT.

The chain combines TRBV5-1 with TRBJ2-5, with D maybe TRBD2 (6 bases). Germline-derived CDR1 and CDR2 are SGHRS and YFSETQ. The CDR3 loop spans 14 amino acids. V was cut by 0 bases and J by 2 bases, with 8 bases left in between. The CDR3 DNA sequence: TGCGCCAGCAGCTTGGCCGGGGGTCAAGAGACCCAGTACTTC. This codes for CASSLAGGQETQYF.

The chain couples TRBV4-2 to TRBJ1-1; D not certain. The CDR3 spans 16 residues. V lost 0 bases, J lost 1 base, and 12 bases lay in between. Germline CDR1 reads LGHNA; CDR2 reads YNFKEQ. CDR3 amino acids: CASSQDLLQRNTEAFF. The DNA of the CDR3 is TGTGCCAGCAGCCAAGATCTTCTTCAAAGGAACACTGAAGCTTTCTTT.

The chain has TRBV6-5 and TRBJ1-5; no firm D call. V was cut by 0 bases and J by 7 bases, with 16 bases left in between. CDR3 length: 16 residues. Germline V gene lookup returns CDR1 MNHEY and CDR2 SVGAGI. The DNA of the CDR3 is TGTGCCAGCAGTTACTCGACGCCGATCCCGGGGCAGCCCCAGCATTTT. Translated: CASSYSTPIPGQPQHF.

V usage is TRBV21-1 and J usage is TRBJ2-5; the DNA was not used to check the table's D call, TRBD1. TRBV21-1 is marked as a pseudogene. The CDR3 is made up of 14 amino acids. CDR3 amino acids: CASSEGQGFETQYF. The CDR3 nucleotides read TGTGCCAGCAGCGAGGGACAGGGGTTCGAGACCCAGTACTTC.

J is TRBJ2-7 and V is TRBV5-6; a weak D match, TRBD2 (6 bases). V shed 3 bases and J shed 3 bases, with 7 bases lying between them. CDR1 is SGHDT, CDR2 YYEEEE, per germline. This CDR3 contains 12 residues. Here the CDR3 reads CASSWGDYEQYF. The CDR3, as DNA: TGTGCCAGCAGCTGGGGGGACTACGAGCAGTACTTC.

The gene calls are TRBV15 and TRBJ1-4, with D hard to call. The CDR3 contains 10 residues. V lost 8 bases to trimming and J lost 7 bases, with 5 bases between them. Germline loops: CDR1 LNHNV, CDR2 YYDKDF (reference sequence). CDR3: CATGSEKLFF. The CDR3 nucleotides are TGTGCCACCGGGTCTGAAAAACTGTTTTTT. The variable domain in full, with the rest retrieved from reference TRBV15 and TRBJ1-4, is DAMVIQNPRYQVTQFGKPVTLSCSQTLNHNVMYWYQQKSSQAPKLLFHYYDKDFNNEADTPDNFQSRRPNTSFCFLDIRSPGLGDTAMYLCATGSEKLFFGSGTQLSVL.

This chain joins TRBV11-2 and TRBJ1-1, with D unresolved. V lost 10 bases and J lost 1, with 13 bases in between. This CDR3 is built from 13 residues. CDR1 and CDR2 (germline): SGHAT, FQNNGV. The CDR3 sequence: CATRLGPNTEAFF. CDR3 nucleotides: TGTGCCACCCGTCTAGGGCCGAACACTGAAGCTTTCTTT.

The CDR3 DNA follows: TGCGCCAGCAGCTTGGATGACGCAGATACGCAGTATTTT. Protein product: CASSLDDADTQYF. J is TRBJ2-3 and V is TRBV5-1; no definite D call. The V gene's germline CDR1 is SGHRS and CDR2 YFSETQ. The CDR3 runs to 13 residues. V was cut by 0 bases and J by 4 bases, with 6 bases left in between.

The V and J genes are TRBV28 and TRBJ1-2; D gene uncertain. The CDR3 contains 14 residues. V was pared by 6 bases and J by 1 base, with 12 bases between. The germline V gene has CDR1 MDHEN and CDR2 SYDVKM. In DNA form, the CDR3 reads TGTGCCAGCAGGCGAGGACCGGGTAACTATGGCTACACCTTC. The encoded protein is CASRRGPGNYGYTF.

There are a few counts of this clone. This chain uses TRBV2 with TRBJ2-1; the match to TRBD2 covers 8 bases. CDR1 is SNHLY and CDR2 is FYNNEI in the germline V gene. The CDR3 consists of 17 residues. Losses at the gene ends were 4 bases for V and 5 bases for J; bases not matched to a gene: 13. CDR3 sequence: CASSVTAPAGANNEQFF. CDR3 coding DNA: TGTGCCAGCAGTGTTACGGCCCCAGCGGGGGCGAACAATGAGCAGTTCTTC.

On this clone: Sequence at one end of the junction differs from germline and may be a read error. This sequence joins TRBV28 and TRBJ1-5; 7 bases line up with TRBD1. Germline CDR1 reads MDHEN; CDR2 reads SYDVKM. The CDR3 loop spans 15 amino acids. CDR3 DNA: TGTGCCAGCAGTTTAGGGACAGCGGTAGGGCCCAGCAATCGTTTT. Translating it yields CASSLGTAVGPSNRF. Full variable domain (outside the CDR3, taken from reference TRBV28 and TRBJ1-5): DVKVTQSSRYLVKRTGEKVFLECVQDMDHENMFWYRQDPGLGLRLIYFSYDVKMKEKGDIPEGYSVSREKKERFSLILESASTNQTSMYLCASSLGTAVGPSNRFGDGTRLSIL.

The chain couples TRBV2 to TRBJ1-2; the match to TRBD1 covers 9 bases. The CDR3 has 17 residues. The V gene's germline CDR1 is SNHLY and CDR2 FYNNEI. Trimming at V came to 8 bases and at J to 4 bases, leaving 17 bases not matched to a gene. CDR3 residues: CASVYGQGRSLGYGYTF. The CDR3 region has the DNA TGTGCCAGCGTATATGGACAGGGGAGGTCCCTGGGCTATGGCTACACCTTC.

The CDR3, as DNA: TGTGCCAGCAGCCCGATCGGCGTAGGGCGCGAGCAGTACTTC. Its protein is CASSPIGVGREQYF. The V and J genes are TRBV27 and TRBJ2-7; no firm D call. The V end was cut by 6 bases, the J end by 6 bases, with 18 bases between. The CDR3 extends over 14 amino acids. The germline gives CDR1 MNHEY, CDR2 SMNVEV (reference sequence).

This sequence joins TRBV5-4 and TRBJ2-3; D may be TRBD1 or TRBD2 (6 bases each). Trimming shortened V by 4 bases and J by 5 bases, and 20 bases separated the two germline ends. The CDR3 is 16 residues long. Germline-derived CDR1 and CDR2 are SGHNT and YYREEE (reference sequence). CDR3 nucleotides: TGTGCCAGCAGCCCTTTGAGGGGGGTATCGAAAGATACGCAGTATTTT. Amino acids: CASSPLRGVSKDTQYF.

The rearrangement uses TRBV6-1 and TRBJ2-5; 7 nucleotides align to TRBD1. This CDR3 is built from 14 residues. The ends lost 9 bases at V and 1 base at J; junction bases unmatched: 8. Germline values: CDR1 MNHNS, CDR2 SASEGT. CDR3 sequence reads: CASRGQASQETQYF. CDR3 DNA sequence: TGTGCCAGTAGGGGGCAGGCCTCCCAAGAGACCCAGTACTTC.

This chain joins TRBV5-4 and TRBJ1-2; D is uncertain. The CDR3 is 13 residues long. The V end lost 3 bases, the J end lost 5 bases, and 11 bases lay between the germline ends. Germline CDR1 SGHNT, CDR2 YYREEE (reference sequence). CDR3 sequence reads: CASSSPTRYGYTF. Written as DNA, the CDR3 is TGTGCCAGCAGCTCACCAACTAGATATGGCTACACCTTC.

The chain uses TRBV11-3 and TRBJ1-2, with D perhaps matching TRBD1 (6 bases). The germline CDR1 and CDR2 sequences are SGHNT and YENEEA. The V and J ends lost 0 bases and 7 bases respectively, with 9 bases between them. CDR3 length: 13 residues. The CDR3 protein is CASSLELGAGYTF. CDR3 nucleotide sequence: TGTGCCAGCAGCTTAGAGCTGGGGGCTGGCTACACCTTC. Full variable domain (missing parts from reference TRBV11-3 and TRBJ1-2): EAGVVQSPRYKIIEKKQPVAFWCNPISGHNTLYWYLQNLGQGPELLIRYENEEAVDDSQLPKDRFSAERLKGVDSTLKIQPAELGDSAVYLCASSLELGAGYTFGSGTRLTVV.

In DNA form, the CDR3 reads TGTGCCAGCAGGTTACCTACAGGGGGGCGGGGCTCACCCCTCCACTTT. Its protein is CASRLPTGGRGSPLHF. V is TRBV28 and J is TRBJ1-6; 8 nucleotides match TRBD1. The CDR3 runs 16 residues. CDR1 MDHEN and CDR2 SYDVKM come from the germline V gene. With 6 bases clipped from V and 10 bases from J, the junction kept 14 bases outside the gene matches.

The chain combines TRBV5-1 with TRBJ1-1; D not certain. CDR3 length equals 14 residues. V was cut by 2 bases and J by 3 bases, with 11 bases left in between. CDR1 is SGHRS and CDR2 is YFSETQ in the germline V gene. CDR3 protein: CASSFHDTHTEAFF. CDR3 in DNA: TGCGCCAGCAGCTTCCATGATACTCACACTGAAGCTTTCTTT.

The chain recombines TRBV28 with TRBJ1-2; weak D call: TRBD1 (5 bases). Germline values: CDR1 MDHEN, CDR2 SYDVKM. The V end was cut by 5 bases, the J end by 4 bases, with 17 bases between. CDR3 size: 15 residues. CDR3 sequence reads: CASSTAGDQVYGYTF. CDR3 DNA sequence: TGTGCCAGCAGTACTGCGGGGGATCAGGTCTATGGCTACACCTTC.

This clone was found a few times. This chain links TRBV2 with TRBJ1-2; D is ambiguous. Trimming removed 8 bases from V and 7 bases from J, with 11 bases in between. Germline CDR1 SNHLY, CDR2 FYNNEI. The CDR3 contains 11 residues. CDR3 residues: CASGVGFGYTF. The CDR3 region has the DNA TGTGCCAGCGGGGTGGGTTTTGGCTACACCTTC.

The chain has TRBV6-5 and TRBJ1-6; D gene unclear. The V and J ends lost 5 bases and 10 bases respectively, with 15 bases between them. The CDR3 runs to 14 residues. Germline CDR1 and CDR2: MNHEY and SVGAGI. The CDR3 coding sequence is TGTGCCAGCAGTGAACTCCGGTATGGGTCACCCCTCCACTTT. Translating it yields CASSELRYGSPLHF.

Within the sample, this clone is medium-sized. J is TRBJ2-1 and V is TRBV19, with 9 bases identical to TRBD1. Germline-derived CDR1 and CDR2 are LNHDA and SQIVND (reference sequence). CDR3 length: 14 amino acids. The trim removed 7 bases at V and 5 bases at J, leaving 6 bases unmatched. DNA for the CDR3: TGTGCCAGTACAAGGACAGGGGATAACAATGAGCAGTTCTTC. It encodes CASTRTGDNNEQFF.

The chain recombines TRBV7-8 with TRBJ2-7; D is possibly TRBD2 (5 bases). Germline assignment: CDR1 SGHVS and CDR2 FQNEAQ. With 4 bases removed from V and 1 base from J, the gap between germline ends came to 14 bases. The CDR3 sequence is 15 residues long. CDR3 bases: TGTGCCAGCAGCTCTATATCCGAGGGTTCCTACGAGCAGTACTTC. Its protein product is CASSSISEGSYEQYF.

This clone was picked up a small number of times. This chain links TRBV28 with TRBJ1-6; no definite D call. V lost 6 bases and J 6 bases, leaving 9 bases between the germline ends. The CDR3 length is 13 residues. Germline CDR1 MDHEN, CDR2 SYDVKM. CDR3 region: CASSLRANSPLHF. Written as DNA, the CDR3 is TGTGCCAGCAGCCTGAGGGCTAATTCACCCCTCCACTTT.

V gene TRBV6-6 combines with J gene TRBJ2-1, with D perhaps matching TRBD1 (6 bases). V lost 0 bases, J lost 2 bases, and 11 bases lay in between. The CDR3 has 16 amino acids. Per the germline V gene, CDR1 is MNHNY and CDR2 is SVGAGI (reference sequence). In DNA, the CDR3 is TGTGCCAGCAGTTACTCGCAGGGGTACACCTACAATGAGCAGTTCTTC. Amino acid sequence: CASSYSQGYTYNEQFF.

This chain uses TRBV4-1 with TRBJ2-1; TRBD2 matches at 7 bases. This CDR3 has 15 residues. Per germline, CDR1 MGHRA and CDR2 YSYEKL. V lost 1 base, J lost 7 bases, and 7 bases stayed unmatched. The CDR3: CASSQAQRGWNEQFF. The CDR3 DNA reads as TGCGCCAGCAGCCAAGCTCAGCGGGGATGGAATGAGCAGTTCTTC.

The chain joins TRBV18 to TRBJ2-3; 11 bases map to TRBD2. CDR1 is KGHSH and CDR2 is LQKENI in the germline V gene. The CDR3 length is 17 residues. The junction had 6 bases not matched to a gene; V was cut back by 4 bases and J by 0 bases. The CDR3 loop reads CASSLGLAGTSTDTQYF. CDR3 nucleotide sequence: TGTGCCAGCTCACTTGGACTAGCGGGTACTAGCACAGATACGCAGTATTTT.

This chain joins TRBV18 and TRBJ2-2; D ambiguous. V lost 2 bases to trimming and J lost 6 bases, with 28 bases between them. Germline V gene sequence: CDR1 KGHSH, CDR2 LQKENI. This CDR3 comprises 20 residues. CDR3 in amino acids: CASSPDARPEPLEVPGELFF. For the CDR3, the DNA is TGTGCCAGCTCACCAGACGCTCGGCCGGAGCCGTTAGAGGTTCCCGGGGAGCTGTTTTTT. The whole variable domain, filled in from reference TRBV18 and TRBJ2-2, reads NAGVMQNPRHLVRRRGQEARLRCSPMKGHSHVYWYRQLPEEGLKFMVYLQKENIIDESGMPKERFSAEFPKEGPSILRIQQVVRGDSAAYFCASSPDARPEPLEVPGELFFGEGSRLTVL.